This T cell receptor (beta chain) comes out of a study of OX40 agonist ivuxolimab in advanced cancers. Study information: The study gave patients intravenous ivuxolimab at 0.01 to 10 mg/kg every 2 weeks.

Of note for this clone: The antigen remains unidentified.

This CDR3 has 16 amino acids. The germline gives CDR1 SNHLY, CDR2 FYNNEI. Trimming left V 3 bases short and J 0 bases short, with 12 bases between. Findings and caveats of the study: Specificity for antigen went undetermined in the expanded peripheral T cells.

Profiled with immunoSEQ multiplex PCR; TCRdb holds only in-frame clones, not every one. The sample holds some 94,000 clones, approximately 95% seen once. The clonotype originates from an adult with an advanced solid tumor such as melanoma, head and neck, liver or kidney cancer. The sequencing here drew on CD4+ or CD8+ T cells sorted from blood, taken in a trial of the OX40 agonist ivuxolimab. The chain recombines TRBV2 with TRBJ2-1; D remains unclear. CDR3: CASSDRAFSSYNEQFF. In DNA form, the CDR3 reads TGTGCCAGCAGTGACAGAGCTTTTAGCTCCTACAATGAGCAGTTCTTC. The complete variable domain, with remaining parts taken from reference TRBV2 and TRBJ2-1, reads EPEVTQTPSHQVTQMGQEVILRCVPISNHLYFYWYRQILGQKVEFLVSFYNNEISEKSEIFDDQFSVERPDGSNFTLKIRSTKLEDSAMYFCASSDRAFSSYNEQFFGPGTRLTVL.